Presented here are 16 T cell receptor beta chains from one specimen sequenced in a study of CD8+ T cells in alopecia areata. Once RNA had been extracted, it was reverse transcribed into cDNA to act as the sequencing template. TCRdb's copy holds only in-frame clones and misses some; the assay was immunoSEQ multiplex PCR. Among over 150,000 clones listed, roughly three fifths were seen once. Sequencing was carried out using CD8+ T cells sorted from blood. The source of these receptors is a human donor in good health.

The chain links TRBV14 to TRBJ1-2; D not resolved. Looked up from germline, CDR1 is SGHDN and CDR2 is FVKESK. The CDR3 is made up of 13 amino acids. Trimming removed 6 bases from V and 9 bases from J, with 17 bases in between. The CDR3 is CASSSSRHGSYTF. The CDR3 DNA reads as TGTGCCAGCAGTAGCAGCAGGCACGGAAGCTACACCTTC.

This sequence joins TRBV11-2 and TRBJ2-1; no definite D call. The germline V and J ends were trimmed by 1 base and 0 bases, with 7 bases remaining between them. The CDR3 sequence is 15 residues long. Germline assignment: CDR1 SGHAT and CDR2 FQNNGV. The CDR3 DNA reads TGTGCCAGCAGCTTAGTTCAGAGCTCCTACAATGAGCAGTTCTTC. The encoded protein is CASSLVQSSYNEQFF.

The chain employs TRBV27 and TRBJ2-7, with D maybe TRBD2 (5 bases). The CDR3 spans 13 residues. V lost 4 bases and J lost 2, with 9 bases in between. Germline V gene sequence: CDR1 MNHEY, CDR2 SMNVEV (reference sequence). CDR3 loop: CASSSEGPYEQYF. In DNA form, the CDR3 reads TGTGCCAGCAGTTCAGAGGGCCCCTACGAGCAGTACTTC.

This clone was observed a few times. The rearrangement uses TRBV19 and TRBJ2-1, with D perhaps matching TRBD1 (6 bases). Germline-derived CDR1 and CDR2 are LNHDA and SQIVND (reference sequence). Trimming shortened V by 9 bases and J by 6 bases, and 15 bases separated the two germline ends. CDR3 length: 13 amino acids. DNA for the CDR3: TGTGCCAGCACGGGACACGCGATCAATGAGCAGTTCTTC. Its translation is CASTGHAINEQFF.

This clone has only a few counts. V is TRBV6-6 and J is TRBJ1-1, with D unresolved. Between the trimmed V and J ends, which lost 11 bases and 6 bases, there was a span of 16 bases. This CDR3 is 12 amino acids long. CDR1 MNHNY and CDR2 SVGAGI come from the germline V gene (reference sequence). CDR3 nucleotides: TGTGCCGCCCGGACGGAACTACCTGAAGCTTTCTTT. It codes for CAARTELPEAFF.

This rearrangement joins TRBV27 to TRBJ1-1, with D possibly being TRBD1 (5 bases). The length of the CDR3 is 17 residues. Germline V CDR1 and CDR2: MNHEY, SMNVEV (reference sequence). Trimming took off 4 bases at V and 0 bases at J, with 18 bases between the two ends. In DNA, the CDR3 is TGTGCCAGCAGTTCCCTCGGGGCAGTCAATATGAACACTGAAGCTTTCTTT. It is translated as CASSSLGAVNMNTEAFF.

The J gene is TRBJ2-5, the V gene TRBV7-9; D might be TRBD1 (6 bases). Germline CDR1 reads SEHNR; CDR2 reads FQNEAQ (reference sequence). The V end lost 6 bases, the J end lost 5 bases, and 19 bases lay between the germline ends. This CDR3 comprises 15 residues. The CDR3 loop reads CASRSPGTPTETQYF. For the CDR3, the DNA is TGTGCCAGCAGATCGCCCGGGACACCGACCGAGACCCAGTACTTC.

This rearrangement joins TRBV19 to TRBJ1-5; D unclear. The CDR3 runs to 15 residues. The V and J ends lost 2 bases and 1 base respectively, with 9 bases between them. Germline V gene lookup returns CDR1 LNHDA and CDR2 SQIVND (reference sequence). In DNA, the CDR3 is TGTGCCAGTAGTATAAACCCGGGGAGCAATCAGCCCCAGCATTTT. This translates into CASSINPGSNQPQHF.

The V and J genes are TRBV14 and TRBJ1-2; D unresolved. The V end was cut by 0 bases, the J end by 5 bases, with 13 bases between. The CDR3 covers 15 residues. Germline CDR1 reads SGHDN; CDR2 reads FVKESK. As DNA, the CDR3 is TGTGCCAGCAGCCAAGATGTGGGTTCCGCTTATGGCTACACCTTC. Its protein is CASSQDVGSAYGYTF.

This chain joins TRBV7-3 and TRBJ2-3; 7 nucleotides agree with TRBD2. The germline V gene has CDR1 SGHTA and CDR2 FQGTGA. Unmatched junction bases numbered 10, after V lost 4 bases and J lost 0 bases. This CDR3 comprises 17 residues. This CDR3 reads CASSSETSRTSTDTQYF. The DNA for the CDR3 is TGTGCCAGCAGCTCGGAGACTAGCAGGACTAGCACAGATACGCAGTATTTT.

The rearrangement uses TRBV2 and TRBJ2-5, with TRBD1 as a possible D gene (6 bases). Germline loops: CDR1 SNHLY, CDR2 FYNNEI. The CDR3 runs to 17 residues. V was trimmed by 5 bases and J by 5 bases, leaving 24 bases between them. In DNA form, the CDR3 reads TGTGCCAGCAGTCCTCCTCCGGGACACCCAAGCGAGGAGACCCAGTACTTC. Encoded protein: CASSPPPGHPSEETQYF.

This clone was seen a handful of times. This rearrangement joins TRBV10-3 to TRBJ2-3, with D possibly matching TRBD2 (6 bases). CDR1 ENHRY and CDR2 SYGVKD come from the germline V gene. The germline V and J ends were trimmed by 2 bases and 5 bases, with 11 bases remaining between them. The length of the CDR3 is 14 residues. The CDR3 nucleotides read TGTGCCATCAGTGAGCGGAGGGAGGAAGATACGCAGTATTTT. It translates to CAISERREEDTQYF.

This clone was detected a few times. The CDR3 region has the DNA TGTGCCAGCAGTTTAACTAGTGGCAATGAGCAGTTCTTC. Protein product: CASSLTSGNEQFF. The gene calls are TRBV27 and TRBJ2-1; D is possibly TRBD2 (5 bases). CDR1 is MNHEY and CDR2 is SMNVEV in the germline V gene (reference sequence). This CDR3 has 13 amino acids. The ends were cut back, 2 bases at V and 6 bases at J, with 8 bases in the middle.

The genes are TRBV29-1 and TRBJ1-2; no clear D. V was clipped by 3 bases and J by 4 bases, with 6 bases between them. CDR3 length equals 11 residues. Per germline, CDR1 SQVTM and CDR2 ANQGSEA. CDR3 protein: CSVDHSYGYTF. The CDR3 nucleotides are TGCAGCGTTGACCACAGCTATGGCTACACCTTC.

In this sample, this clone turned up a few times. V and J are TRBV19 and TRBJ2-3; possible D gene TRBD2, 5 bases. Germline values: CDR1 LNHDA, CDR2 SQIVND (reference sequence). The CDR3 consists of 12 residues. Trimming left V 11 bases short and J 3 bases short, with 12 bases between. The CDR3 nucleotides read TGTGCCGCCGGGTCGGGGACAGATACGCAGTATTTT. Its translation is CAAGSGTDTQYF.

This clone was detected only a few times. The CDR3 spells CASSPGQVSYEQYF. CDR3 bases: TGTGCCAGTTCCCCGGGACAGGTCTCCTACGAGCAGTACTTC. The chain links TRBV19 to TRBJ2-7; TRBD1 matches at 8 bases. Germline CDR1 LNHDA, CDR2 SQIVND (reference sequence). V lost 8 bases, J lost 0 bases, and 6 bases stayed unmatched. The CDR3 extends over 14 amino acids.